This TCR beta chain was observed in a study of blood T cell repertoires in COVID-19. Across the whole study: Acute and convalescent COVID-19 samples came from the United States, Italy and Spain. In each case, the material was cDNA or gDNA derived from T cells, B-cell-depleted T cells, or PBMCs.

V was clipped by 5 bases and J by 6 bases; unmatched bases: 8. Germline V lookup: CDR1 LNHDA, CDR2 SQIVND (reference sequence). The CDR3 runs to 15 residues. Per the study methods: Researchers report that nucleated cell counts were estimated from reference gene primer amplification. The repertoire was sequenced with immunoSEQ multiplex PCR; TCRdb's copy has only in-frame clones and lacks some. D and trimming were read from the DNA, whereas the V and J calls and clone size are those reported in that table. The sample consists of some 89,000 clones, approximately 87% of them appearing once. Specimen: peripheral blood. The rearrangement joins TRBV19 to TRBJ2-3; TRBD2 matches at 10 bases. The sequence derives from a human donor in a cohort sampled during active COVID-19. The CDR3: CASSRTAGGSDTQYF. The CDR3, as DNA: TGTGCCAGTAGTCGAACAGCGGGAGGGTCTGATACGCAGTATTTT.